These T cell receptor beta chains were read from a single sample in a study of cytomegalovirus exposure and HLA in healthy donors. Assay used: immunoSEQ multiplex PCR; TCRdb lists only in-frame clones, some missing. Its clone listing holds around 140,000 clones. Sequencing input: PBMCs. The receptors come from a male donor in good health and CMV-seronegative. The conserved cysteine and the conserved F or W are not part of the CDR3 here.

TRBV27	TRBJ1-4	AVGSGGVYEKLF
TRBV6-5	TRBJ2-7	ASRQGQSHEQY
TRBV30	TRBJ1-1	AWIGGPNTEAF
TRBV30	TRBJ2-3	ACRTLTDTQY
TRBV30	TRBJ2-3	AWSLASGDVDTQY
TRBV14	TRBJ2-2	ASSLGGRITGELF
TRBV27	TRBJ1-5	ASSLAGKGNQPQH
TRBV5-1	TRBJ1-5	ASSLNGGDQPQH
TRBV27	TRBJ2-2	ASSLPGLLNTGELF
TRBV7-2	TRBJ1-3	ASSLGQPSGNTIY
TRBV19	TRBJ2-3	ASSVTSGASTDTQY
TRBV18	TRBJ2-7	ASSQSGLAGVGRYEQY
TRBV7-3	TRBJ2-2	ASSFRDRSAGELF
TRBV18	TRBJ2-1	ASSQQGNEQF
TRBV7-6	TRBJ1-5	ASSPGTGDNQPQH
TRBV30	TRBJ1-5	AWSVDRVNQPQH
TRBV6-5	TRBJ2-1	ASRQELRDEQF
TRBV5-1	TRBJ1-1	ASSIVGQKEAF
TRBV4-2	TRBJ2-5	ASSQLSGSGDSETQY
TRBV5-6	TRBJ1-1	ASSWDRNTEAF
TRBV5-1	TRBJ2-7	ASSLEGGRTAGEQY
TRBV4-3	TRBJ1-2	ASSHPSTGTNYGYT
TRBV5-1	TRBJ2-5	ASSLSQQETQY
TRBV2	TRBJ1-1	ASSGTGGVTEAF
TRBV7-3	TRBJ1-2	ASSLSGTGAYGYT
TRBV19	TRBJ2-7	ASSAGQGAKVSYEQY
TRBV18	TRBJ2-5	ASSPRGGETQY
TRBV30	TRBJ1-5	AWSEGTGGNQPQH
TRBV7-2	TRBJ2-5	ASSSSQETQY
TRBV5-1	TRBJ1-1	ASSFTTNTEAF
TRBV7-9	TRBJ2-1	ASSYRGGGAGNEQF
TRBV4-2	TRBJ1-4	ASSQDIGEKLF
TRBV28	TRBJ1-6	ASRGGTGDSPLH
TRBV5-1	TRBJ2-7	ASSLGLLAADEQY
TRBV27	TRBJ1-1	ASSSLGQANTEAF